This T cell receptor beta chain appears in the sequencing data of a study of T cell responses to AZD1222 COVID-19 vaccine. Overall study: Second-dose recipients at about 4 or about 12 weeks were treated as one pooled group. Notes on the study in general: Recipients of AZD1222 seropositive at baseline numbered only 6 or 7. After the peak T cell response, and only then, were repertoires sampled. White British donors predominated, females outnumbered males, and clonal diversity was possibly underestimated.

The CDR3 has 14 amino acids. Germline CDR1 DFQATT, CDR2 SNEGSKA (reference sequence). V lost 3 bases and J lost 7; bases outside the gene matches: 4. Measured with immunoSEQ multiplex PCR; TCRdb has only the in-frame clones, and not every one. Seen here are 100,000 to 150,000 clones, around nine tenths observed once, and the top ten hold roughly 5.4%. Of note for this clone: Its antigen remains unknown.

The TCR comes from an adult in good health. The sample here was peripheral blood, taken on day 0 of AZD1222 vaccination. The gene calls are TRBV20-1 and TRBJ1-4, with 11 bases identical to TRBD1. The CDR3 nucleotides are TGCAGTGCTAGTTCGGGGACAGGGGGTGAAAAACTGTTTTTT. It yields the protein CSASSGTGGEKLFF.